A selection of T cell receptor beta chains follows, all from one sample in a study of T cell repertoires in cytomegalovirus infection. MiXCR, run by TCRdb on the reads, gives a single entry per CDR3 protein. The sample has about 180,000 distinct CDR3 sequences; approximately 18% are singletons. The sample was CD8+ T cells from PBMCs. These receptors were taken from a human donor in good health (CMV status not recorded). Some clones in this sample may be carry-over from other donors' samples. Each CDR3 is given with its conserved first and last residue. The order of the fields is J gene, D gene, V gene, clone size, CDR3 protein, CDR3 DNA. A D gene is named only where the DNA matches it firmly. Clone size is shown for a subset of rows, as once, few, many or a class of expanded clone.

j_gene: TRBJ2-1
d_gene: -
v_gene: TRBV13
abundance: few
CDR3aa: CAIVGKGNEQFF
CDR3nt: TGTGCCATCGTCGGGAAGGGCAATGAGCAGTTCTTC

j_gene: TRBJ2-3
d_gene: -
v_gene: TRBV12-3/TRBV12-4
abundance: -
CDR3aa: CASSLGRSPSTDTQYF
CDR3nt: TGTGCCAGCAGTTTAGGCAGGAGCCCTAGCACAGATACGCAGTATTTT

j_gene: TRBJ2-5
d_gene: -
v_gene: TRBV5-6
abundance: -
CDR3aa: CASSSQVLQETQYF
CDR3nt: TGTGCCAGCAGCTCCCAGGTGTTGCAAGAGACCCAGTACTTC

j_gene: TRBJ2-5
d_gene: TRBD2
v_gene: TRBV20-1
abundance: once
CDR3aa: CSARDGGGQETQYF
CDR3nt: TGCAGTGCTAGAGATGGCGGGGGCCAAGAGACCCAGTACTTC

j_gene: TRBJ1-2
d_gene: -
v_gene: TRBV29-1
abundance: few
CDR3aa: CSVEPGEGYGYTF
CDR3nt: TGCAGCGTCGAACCGGGGGAGGGCTATGGCTACACCTTC

j_gene: TRBJ2-2
d_gene: TRBD1
v_gene: TRBV7-2
abundance: -
CDR3aa: CASSAPGQTLPGELFF
CDR3nt: TGTGCCAGCAGCGCCCCGGGACAGACATTGCCCGGGGAGCTGTTTTTT

j_gene: TRBJ2-1
d_gene: TRBD2
v_gene: TRBV29-1
abundance: -
CDR3aa: CSVEAGRGLAGGPGSYNEQFF
CDR3nt: TGCAGCGTTGAAGCGGGGCGGGGACTAGCGGGGGGGCCTGGCTCCTACAATGAGCAGTTCTTC

j_gene: TRBJ2-4
d_gene: -
v_gene: TRBV6-1
abundance: -
CDR3aa: CASSEEQENIQYF
CDR3nt: TGTGCCAGCAGTGAGGAACAGGAAAACATTCAGTACTTC

j_gene: TRBJ2-3
d_gene: TRBD1
v_gene: TRBV7-2
abundance: few
CDR3aa: CASSLEQGATDTQYF
CDR3nt: TGTGCCAGCAGCTTAGAACAGGGGGCCACAGATACGCAGTATTTT

j_gene: TRBJ2-7
d_gene: TRBD1
v_gene: TRBV9
abundance: few
CDR3aa: CASSVSGQASSEQYF
CDR3nt: TGTGCCAGCAGCGTATCGGGACAGGCTTCTTCCGAGCAGTACTTC

j_gene: TRBJ2-5
d_gene: TRBD2
v_gene: TRBV5-4
abundance: -
CDR3aa: CASSLARGLAGGPQETQYF
CDR3nt: TGTGCCAGCAGCTTGGCCAGAGGACTAGCGGGGGGCCCTCAGGAGACCCAGTACTTC

j_gene: TRBJ2-5
d_gene: -
v_gene: TRBV6-5
abundance: few
CDR3aa: CASSYTPGVGRETQYF
CDR3nt: TGTGCCAGCAGTTACACCCCCGGGGTCGGGCGAGAGACCCAGTACTTC

j_gene: TRBJ2-1
d_gene: TRBD2
v_gene: TRBV24-1
abundance: -
CDR3aa: CATSPSGLAGDEQFF
CDR3nt: TGTGCCACCAGTCCGTCGGGACTAGCGGGGGATGAGCAGTTCTTC

j_gene: TRBJ2-1
d_gene: TRBD2
v_gene: TRBV7-3
abundance: -
CDR3aa: CASSLIGGAREQFF
CDR3nt: TGTGCCAGCAGCTTAATCGGGGGGGCACGGGAGCAGTTCTTC

j_gene: TRBJ2-1
d_gene: TRBD2
v_gene: TRBV12-3/TRBV12-4
abundance: -
CDR3aa: CASSLVPSSLTREGANEQFF
CDR3nt: TGTGCCAGCAGTTTGGTTCCGAGCAGCCTGACCCGGGAGGGAGCGAATGAGCAGTTCTTC

j_gene: TRBJ2-1
d_gene: TRBD1
v_gene: TRBV7-8
abundance: few
CDR3aa: CASSPLMTGKYEQFF
CDR3nt: TGTGCCAGCAGCCCGTTAATGACAGGGAAATATGAGCAGTTCTTC

j_gene: TRBJ2-7
d_gene: TRBD1
v_gene: TRBV10-3
abundance: few
CDR3aa: CAISGDRGTYEQYF
CDR3nt: TGTGCCATCAGTGGCGACAGGGGAACCTACGAGCAGTACTTC

j_gene: TRBJ2-7
d_gene: -
v_gene: TRBV11-2
abundance: -
CDR3aa: CASSLEREYEQYF
CDR3nt: TGTGCCAGCAGCTTAGAGAGAGAATACGAGCAGTACTTC

j_gene: TRBJ2-1
d_gene: -
v_gene: TRBV29-1
abundance: -
CDR3aa: CSAEDSGDSYNEQFF
CDR3nt: TGCAGCGCCGAGGACTCAGGAGACTCCTACAATGAGCAGTTCTTC

j_gene: TRBJ1-6
d_gene: -
v_gene: TRBV28
abundance: few
CDR3aa: CASSQGFFRAGNSPLHF
CDR3nt: TGTGCCAGCAGTCAAGGGTTTTTTCGAGCCGGAAATTCACCCCTCCACTTT

j_gene: TRBJ1-5
d_gene: -
v_gene: TRBV10-3
abundance: few
CDR3aa: CAISESGGGNQPQHF
CDR3nt: TGTGCCATCAGTGAGTCGGGGGGAGGGAATCAGCCCCAGCATTTT

j_gene: TRBJ2-2
d_gene: -
v_gene: TRBV4-3
abundance: few
CDR3aa: CASSRSPGGGYSTGELFF
CDR3nt: TGCGCCAGCAGCCGATCGCCCGGTGGGGGATATAGCACCGGGGAGCTGTTTTTT

j_gene: TRBJ2-2
d_gene: -
v_gene: TRBV20-1
abundance: -
CDR3aa: CSAITEPGELFF
CDR3nt: TGCAGTGCTATCACAGAGCCCGGGGAGCTGTTTTTT

j_gene: TRBJ2-2
d_gene: -
v_gene: TRBV28
abundance: few
CDR3aa: CASSSTDANTGELFF
CDR3nt: TGTGCCAGCAGTTCAACCGACGCGAACACCGGGGAGCTGTTTTTT

j_gene: TRBJ2-2
d_gene: -
v_gene: TRBV7-9
abundance: -
CDR3aa: CATPPGRVETGELFF
CDR3nt: TGTGCCACCCCCCCGGGCAGGGTGGAGACCGGGGAGCTGTTTTTT

j_gene: TRBJ2-7
d_gene: TRBD2
v_gene: TRBV7-2
abundance: few
CDR3aa: CASSSGLAGGRSYEQYF
CDR3nt: TGTGCCAGCAGCTCGGGACTAGCGGGGGGCCGCTCCTACGAGCAGTACTTC

j_gene: TRBJ2-7
d_gene: TRBD1
v_gene: TRBV4-3
abundance: -
CDR3aa: CASSQGRTGSSYEQYF
CDR3nt: TGCGCCAGCAGCCAAGGTCGGACAGGGAGCTCCTACGAGCAGTACTTC

j_gene: TRBJ1-2
d_gene: TRBD1
v_gene: TRBV2
abundance: -
CDR3aa: CASSDNEGASNYGYTF
CDR3nt: TGTGCCAGCAGTGACAACGAGGGGGCCTCTAACTATGGCTACACCTTC

j_gene: TRBJ2-1
d_gene: TRBD2
v_gene: TRBV7-9
abundance: few
CDR3aa: CASSELAPYNEQFF
CDR3nt: TGTGCCAGCAGCGAACTAGCGCCCTACAATGAGCAGTTCTTC

j_gene: TRBJ1-2
d_gene: TRBD1
v_gene: TRBV12-3/TRBV12-4
abundance: -
CDR3aa: CAILHRGSYGYTF
CDR3nt: TGTGCCATCCTGCACAGGGGGAGTTATGGCTACACCTTC

j_gene: TRBJ1-1
d_gene: -
v_gene: TRBV7-6
abundance: few
CDR3aa: CASSPTGPLTAFF
CDR3nt: TGTGCCAGCAGCCCTACGGGCCCTTTAACGGCTTTCTTT

j_gene: TRBJ2-1
d_gene: TRBD2
v_gene: TRBV2
abundance: few
CDR3aa: CASKKTSGSYNEQFF
CDR3nt: TGTGCCAGCAAGAAGACTAGCGGGAGCTACAATGAGCAGTTCTTC

j_gene: TRBJ1-1
d_gene: -
v_gene: TRBV28
abundance: -
CDR3aa: CASSKPQGMNTEAFF
CDR3nt: TGTGCCAGCAGTAAACCACAGGGCATGAACACTGAAGCTTTCTTT

j_gene: TRBJ2-3
d_gene: -
v_gene: TRBV2
abundance: few
CDR3aa: CASRGLLDTQYF
CDR3nt: TGTGCCAGCAGGGGACTTTTAGATACGCAGTATTTT